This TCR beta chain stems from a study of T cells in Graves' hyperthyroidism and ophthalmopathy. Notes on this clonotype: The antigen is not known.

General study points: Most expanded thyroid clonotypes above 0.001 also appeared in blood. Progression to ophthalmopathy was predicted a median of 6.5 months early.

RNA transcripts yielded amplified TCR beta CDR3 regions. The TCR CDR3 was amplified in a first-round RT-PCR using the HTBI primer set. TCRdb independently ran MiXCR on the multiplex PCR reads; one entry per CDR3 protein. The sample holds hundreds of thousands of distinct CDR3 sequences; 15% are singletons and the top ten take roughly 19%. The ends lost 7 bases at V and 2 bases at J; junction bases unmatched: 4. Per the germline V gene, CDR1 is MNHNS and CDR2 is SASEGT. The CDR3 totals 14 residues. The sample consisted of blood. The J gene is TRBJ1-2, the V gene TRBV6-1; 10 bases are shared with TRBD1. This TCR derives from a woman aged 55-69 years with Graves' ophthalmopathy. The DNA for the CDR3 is TGTGCCAGCAAAAGGACAGGGGGGAACTATGGCTACACCTTC. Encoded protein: CASKRTGGNYGYTF.